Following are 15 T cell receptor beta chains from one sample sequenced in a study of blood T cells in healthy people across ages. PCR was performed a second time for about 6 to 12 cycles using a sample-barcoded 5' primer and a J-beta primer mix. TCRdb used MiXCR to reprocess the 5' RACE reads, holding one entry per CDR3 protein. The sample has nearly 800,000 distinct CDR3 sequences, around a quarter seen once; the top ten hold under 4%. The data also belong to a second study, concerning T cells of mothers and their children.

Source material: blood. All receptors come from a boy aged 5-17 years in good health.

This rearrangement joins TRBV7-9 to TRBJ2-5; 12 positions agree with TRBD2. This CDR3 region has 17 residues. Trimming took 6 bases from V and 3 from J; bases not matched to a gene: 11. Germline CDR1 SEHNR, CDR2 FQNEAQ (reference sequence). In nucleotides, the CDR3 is TGTGCCAGCAGTCACCTGACTAGCGGGAGTGGAAAAGAGACCCAGTACTTC. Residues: CASSHLTSGSGKETQYF.

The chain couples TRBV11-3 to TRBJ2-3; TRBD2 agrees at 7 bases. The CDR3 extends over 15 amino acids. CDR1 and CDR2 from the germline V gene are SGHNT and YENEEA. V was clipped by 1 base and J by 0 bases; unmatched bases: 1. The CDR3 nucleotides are TGTGCCAGCAGCTTAGGGCGGGGGAGCACAGATACGCAGTATTTT. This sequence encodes CASSLGRGSTDTQYF.

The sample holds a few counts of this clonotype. The CDR3 spells CASSQVRVSTDTQYF. The CDR3 DNA sequence: TGTGCCAGCAGTCAAGTCAGGGTCTCCACAGATACGCAGTATTTT. The V and J genes are TRBV12-3 or TRBV12-4 and TRBJ2-3, with TRBD1 as a possible D gene (5 bases). The CDR3 has 15 amino acids. V dropped 5 bases and J dropped 2 bases, with 14 bases sitting between them.

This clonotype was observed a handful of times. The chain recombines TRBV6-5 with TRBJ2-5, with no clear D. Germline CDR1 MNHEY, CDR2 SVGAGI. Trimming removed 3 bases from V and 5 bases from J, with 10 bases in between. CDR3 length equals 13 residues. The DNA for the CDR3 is TGTGCCAGCAGTTATATTGGGGTGGAGACCCAGTACTTC. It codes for CASSYIGVETQYF.

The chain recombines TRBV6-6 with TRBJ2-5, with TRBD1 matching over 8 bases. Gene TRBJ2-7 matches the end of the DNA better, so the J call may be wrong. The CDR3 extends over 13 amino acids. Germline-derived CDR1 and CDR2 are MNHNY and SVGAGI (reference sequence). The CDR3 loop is CASRPTGVHEQYF. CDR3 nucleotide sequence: TGTGCCAGCAGGCCGACAGGGGTGCACGAGCAGTACTTC.

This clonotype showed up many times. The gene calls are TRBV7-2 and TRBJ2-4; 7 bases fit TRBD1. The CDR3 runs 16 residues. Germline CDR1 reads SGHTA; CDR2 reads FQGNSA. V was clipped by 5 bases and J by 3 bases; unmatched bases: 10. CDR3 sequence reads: CASSPRQGKYKNIQYF. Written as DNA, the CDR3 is TGTGCCAGCAGCCCAAGACAGGGAAAATACAAAAACATTCAGTACTTC.

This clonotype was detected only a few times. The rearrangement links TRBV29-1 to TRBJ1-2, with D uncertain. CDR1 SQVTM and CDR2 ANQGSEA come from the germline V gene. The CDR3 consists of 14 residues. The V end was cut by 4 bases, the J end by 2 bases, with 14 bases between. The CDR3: CSVGLGVNNYGYTF. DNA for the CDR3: TGCAGCGTTGGTTTGGGCGTGAACAACTATGGCTACACCTTC.

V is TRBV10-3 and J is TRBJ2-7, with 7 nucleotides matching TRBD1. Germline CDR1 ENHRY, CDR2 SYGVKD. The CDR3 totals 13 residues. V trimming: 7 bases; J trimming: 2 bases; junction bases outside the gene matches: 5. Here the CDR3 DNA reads TGTGCCATCAAGGGACAGTCAACCTACGAGCAGTACTTC. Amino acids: CAIKGQSTYEQYF.

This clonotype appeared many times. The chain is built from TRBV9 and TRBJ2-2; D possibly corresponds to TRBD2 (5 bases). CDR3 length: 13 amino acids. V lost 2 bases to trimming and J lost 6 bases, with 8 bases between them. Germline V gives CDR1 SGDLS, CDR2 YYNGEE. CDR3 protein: CASSVSGAGELFF. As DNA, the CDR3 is TGTGCCAGCAGCGTTTCCGGGGCCGGGGAGCTGTTTTTT.

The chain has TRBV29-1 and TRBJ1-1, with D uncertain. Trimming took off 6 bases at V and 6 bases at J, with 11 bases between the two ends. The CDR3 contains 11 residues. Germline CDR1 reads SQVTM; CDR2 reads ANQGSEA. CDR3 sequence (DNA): TGCAGCGTCCCCGAGAAGGCTGAAGCTTTCTTT. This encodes CSVPEKAEAFF. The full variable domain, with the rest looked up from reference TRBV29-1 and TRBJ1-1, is SAVISQKPSRDICQRGTSLTIQCQVDSQVTMMFWYRQQPGQSLTLIATANQGSEATYESGFVIDKFPISRPNLTFSTLTVSNMSPEDSSIYLCSVPEKAEAFFGQGTRLTVV.

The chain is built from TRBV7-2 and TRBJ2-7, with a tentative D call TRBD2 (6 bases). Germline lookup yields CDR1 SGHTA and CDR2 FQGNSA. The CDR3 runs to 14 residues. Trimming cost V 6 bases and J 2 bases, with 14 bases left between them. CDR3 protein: CASRMGLLPYEQYF. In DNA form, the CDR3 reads TGTGCCAGCAGGATGGGACTGTTACCCTACGAGCAGTACTTC.

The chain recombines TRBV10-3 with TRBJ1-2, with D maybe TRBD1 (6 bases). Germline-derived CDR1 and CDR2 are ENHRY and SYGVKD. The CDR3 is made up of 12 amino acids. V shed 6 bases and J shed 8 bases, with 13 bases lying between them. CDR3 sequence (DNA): TGTGCCATCAGAGAGAGGACAGCGGGCTACACCTTC. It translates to CAIRERTAGYTF.

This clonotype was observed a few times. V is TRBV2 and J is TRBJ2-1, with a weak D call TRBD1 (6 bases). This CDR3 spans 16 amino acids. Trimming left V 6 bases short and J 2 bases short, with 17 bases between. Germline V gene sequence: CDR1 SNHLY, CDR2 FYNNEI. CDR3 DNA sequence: TGTGCCAGCAGATCCAAAGGGGGTCCCCCCTACAATGAGCAGTTCTTC. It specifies CASRSKGGPPYNEQFF.

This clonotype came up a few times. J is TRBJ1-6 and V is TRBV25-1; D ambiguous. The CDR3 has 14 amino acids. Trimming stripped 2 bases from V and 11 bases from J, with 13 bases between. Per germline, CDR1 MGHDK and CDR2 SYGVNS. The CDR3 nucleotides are TGTGCCAGCAGTGAAGCCAGTAGTTTTACACCCCTCCACTTT. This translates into CASSEASSFTPLHF.

DNA of the CDR3: TGCGCCAGCAGCCCAGCGGGGGCCCGGGGAGCTTTCTTT. It specifies CASSPAGARGAFF. The chain recombines TRBV5-1 with TRBJ1-1; possibly TRBD1 for D (6 bases). V was trimmed by 4 bases and J by 10 bases, leaving 17 bases between them. CDR1 is SGHRS, CDR2 YFSETQ, per germline. The CDR3 runs 13 residues.